Many counts were recorded for the clone carrying this TCR beta chain. Its antigen is undetermined. The record originates from a study of molecular identifiers for immune sequencing clone quantification. The overall study: The replicate experiment used RNA from roughly 20,000 or 100,000 naive CD8 cells. This RNA was split into five aliquots, and four of them were sequenced.

Between the trimmed V and J ends, which lost 3 bases and 0 bases, there was a span of 15 bases. In germline, CDR1 is LGHNA, CDR2 YSLEER. The CDR3 is made up of 18 amino acids. MiXCR, applied by TCRdb to the PCR reads, yields one record per CDR3 protein. This sample carries 70,000 to 95,000 distinct CDR3 sequences, under 20% of them seen once, and the ten largest clones take around 0.8%. Libraries used roughly 20,000 to 1,000,000 sorted naive CD8 T cells and 10%, 30% or 50% RNA input. Study conclusions and caveats: Detectable among roughly 920,000 naive cells, according to reports, was Jurkat TCR RNA spiked in from one cell.

The chain uses TRBV4-3 and TRBJ1-6, with D hard to call. Input material: naive CD8+ T cells from blood, with Jurkat cell RNA spiked in. Specified subset: FACS-sorted CD8+CD4-CCR7+CD45RA+ naive T cells. This receptor was identified in a human donor in good health. Some libraries in this study had Jurkat cell RNA spiked in. The DNA of the CDR3 is TGCGCCAGCAGCCAGTGGGCCCGGATCAGCTCCTATAATTCACCCCTCCACTTT. Protein: CASSQWARISSYNSPLHF.